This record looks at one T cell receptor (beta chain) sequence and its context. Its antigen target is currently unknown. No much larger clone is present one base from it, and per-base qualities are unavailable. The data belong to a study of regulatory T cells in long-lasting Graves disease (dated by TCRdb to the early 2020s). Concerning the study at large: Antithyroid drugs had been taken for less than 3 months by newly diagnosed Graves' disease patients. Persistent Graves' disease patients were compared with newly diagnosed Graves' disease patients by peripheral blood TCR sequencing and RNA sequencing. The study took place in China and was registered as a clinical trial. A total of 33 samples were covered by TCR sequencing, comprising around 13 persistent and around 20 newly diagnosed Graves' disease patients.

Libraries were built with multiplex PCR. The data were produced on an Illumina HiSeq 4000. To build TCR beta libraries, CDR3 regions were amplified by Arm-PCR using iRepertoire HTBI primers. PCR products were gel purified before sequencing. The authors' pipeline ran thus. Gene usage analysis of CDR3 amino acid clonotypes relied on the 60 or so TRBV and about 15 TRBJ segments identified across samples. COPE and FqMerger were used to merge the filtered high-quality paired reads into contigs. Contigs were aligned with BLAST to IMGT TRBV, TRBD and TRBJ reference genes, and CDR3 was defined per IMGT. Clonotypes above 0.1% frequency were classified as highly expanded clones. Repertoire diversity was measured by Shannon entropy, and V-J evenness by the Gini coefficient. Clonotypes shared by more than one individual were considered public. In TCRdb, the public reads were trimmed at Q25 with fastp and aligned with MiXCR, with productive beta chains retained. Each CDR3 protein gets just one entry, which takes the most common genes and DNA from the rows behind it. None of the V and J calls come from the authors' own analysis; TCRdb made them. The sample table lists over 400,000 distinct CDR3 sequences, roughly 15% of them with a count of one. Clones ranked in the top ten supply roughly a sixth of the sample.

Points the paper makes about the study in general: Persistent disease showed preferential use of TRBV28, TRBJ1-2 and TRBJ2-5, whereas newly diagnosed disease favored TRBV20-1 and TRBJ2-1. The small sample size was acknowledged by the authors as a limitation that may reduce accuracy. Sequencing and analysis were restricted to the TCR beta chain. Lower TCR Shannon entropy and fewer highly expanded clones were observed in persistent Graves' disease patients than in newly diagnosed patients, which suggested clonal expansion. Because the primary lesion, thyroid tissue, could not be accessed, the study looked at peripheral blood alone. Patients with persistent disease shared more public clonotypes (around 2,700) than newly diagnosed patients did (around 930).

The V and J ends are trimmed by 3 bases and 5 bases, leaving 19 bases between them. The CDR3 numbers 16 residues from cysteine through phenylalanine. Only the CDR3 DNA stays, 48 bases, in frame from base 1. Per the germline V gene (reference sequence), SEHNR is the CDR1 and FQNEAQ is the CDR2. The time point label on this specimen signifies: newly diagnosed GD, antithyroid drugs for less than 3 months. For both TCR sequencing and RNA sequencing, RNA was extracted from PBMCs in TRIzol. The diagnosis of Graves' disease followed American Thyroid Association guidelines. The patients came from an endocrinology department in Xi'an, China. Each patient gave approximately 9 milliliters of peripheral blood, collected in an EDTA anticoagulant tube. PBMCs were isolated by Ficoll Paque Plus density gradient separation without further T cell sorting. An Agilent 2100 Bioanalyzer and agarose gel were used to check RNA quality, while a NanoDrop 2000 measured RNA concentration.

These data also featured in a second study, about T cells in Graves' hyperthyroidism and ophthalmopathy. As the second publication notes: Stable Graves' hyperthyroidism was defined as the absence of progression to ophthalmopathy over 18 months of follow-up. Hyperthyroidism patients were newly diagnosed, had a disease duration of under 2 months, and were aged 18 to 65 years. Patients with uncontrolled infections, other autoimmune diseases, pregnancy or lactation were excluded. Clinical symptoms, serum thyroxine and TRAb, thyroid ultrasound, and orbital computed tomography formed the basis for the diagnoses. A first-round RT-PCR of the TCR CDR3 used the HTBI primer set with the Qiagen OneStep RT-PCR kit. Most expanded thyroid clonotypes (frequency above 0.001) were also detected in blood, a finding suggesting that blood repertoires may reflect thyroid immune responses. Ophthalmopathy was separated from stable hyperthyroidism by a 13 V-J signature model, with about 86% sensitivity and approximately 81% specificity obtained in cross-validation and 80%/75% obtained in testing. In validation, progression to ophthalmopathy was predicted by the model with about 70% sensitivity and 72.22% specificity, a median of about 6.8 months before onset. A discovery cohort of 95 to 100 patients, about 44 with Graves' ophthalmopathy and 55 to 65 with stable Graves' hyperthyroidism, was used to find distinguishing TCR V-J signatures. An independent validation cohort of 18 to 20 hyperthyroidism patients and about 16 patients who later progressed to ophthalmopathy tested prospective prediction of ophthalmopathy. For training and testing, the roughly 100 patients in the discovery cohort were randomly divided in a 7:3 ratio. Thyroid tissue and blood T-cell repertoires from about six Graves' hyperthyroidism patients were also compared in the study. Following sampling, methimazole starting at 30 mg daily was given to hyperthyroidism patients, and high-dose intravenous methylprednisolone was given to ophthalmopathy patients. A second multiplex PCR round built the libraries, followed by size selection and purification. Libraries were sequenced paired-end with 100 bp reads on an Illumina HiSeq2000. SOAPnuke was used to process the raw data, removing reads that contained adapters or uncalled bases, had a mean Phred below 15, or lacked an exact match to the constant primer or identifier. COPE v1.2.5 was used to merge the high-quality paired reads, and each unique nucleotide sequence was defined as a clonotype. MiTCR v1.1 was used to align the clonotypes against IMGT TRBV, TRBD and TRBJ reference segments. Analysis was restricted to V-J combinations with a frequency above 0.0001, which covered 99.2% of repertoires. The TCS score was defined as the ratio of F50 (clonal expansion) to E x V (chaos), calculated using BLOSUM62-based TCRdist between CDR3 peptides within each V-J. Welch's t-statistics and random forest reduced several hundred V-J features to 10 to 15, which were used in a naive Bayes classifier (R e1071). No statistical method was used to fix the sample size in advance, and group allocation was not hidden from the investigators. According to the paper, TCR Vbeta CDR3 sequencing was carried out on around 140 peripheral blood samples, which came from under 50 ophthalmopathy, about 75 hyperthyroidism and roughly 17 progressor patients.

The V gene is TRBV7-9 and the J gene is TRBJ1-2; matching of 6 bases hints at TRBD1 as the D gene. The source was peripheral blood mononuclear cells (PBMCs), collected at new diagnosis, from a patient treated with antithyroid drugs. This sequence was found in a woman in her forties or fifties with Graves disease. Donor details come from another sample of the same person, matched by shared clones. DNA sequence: TGTGCCAGCAGCTTTTTTCCCCGGACAGACGATTATGGCTACACCTTC. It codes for CASSFFPRTDDYGYTF.